This T cell receptor (delta chain) was captured by sequencing in a study of gammadelta T cells in human blood. Study results and limitations: Right after birth, innate γδ T cells reportedly expanded polyclonally after microbial exposure.

This clone was observed a handful of times. Its antigen is unidentified. TCRdb redid clone calling on the RT-PCR reads using CATT. The sample has roughly 1,500 delta-chain clones, around 15% seen once. The CDR3 has 10 amino acids. The J gene call is TRDJ2, but no V gene call exists. Sequencing used non-Vgamma9Vdelta2 gamma-delta T cells from infant blood. This receptor was obtained from a human donor. CDR3 DNA sequence: TGTAGTGCTTTGACAGCACAACTCTTCTTT. Protein product: CSALTAQLFF.